This TCR beta chain is drawn from a study of blood T cell repertoires in COVID-19. About the research overall: Sources were T cells, B-cell-depleted T cells, or PBMCs; the material itself was cDNA or gDNA.

Study processing details: Amplification from reference gene primers served as the basis for estimated nucleated cell counts. Sequencing was performed with immunoSEQ multiplex PCR; in TCRdb, only in-frame clones are kept and a portion is missing. V and J calls and clone size are copied from that table; D and trimming were computed from the DNA. The table includes tens of thousands of clones, approximately 91% detected once. V dropped 7 bases and J dropped 4; count of bases not matched to a gene: 9. The CDR3 runs to 15 residues. CDR1 is SGHAT and CDR2 is FQNNGV in the germline V gene. What was sequenced was peripheral blood. This sequence originates from a woman older than 75 with acute or convalescent COVID-19. V and J are TRBV11-2 and TRBJ2-1; 8 positions agree with TRBD2. The CDR3 here is CASTLSPSGYNEQFF. Here the CDR3 DNA reads TGTGCCAGCACCCTTAGTCCTAGCGGGTACAATGAGCAGTTCTTC.